This T cell receptor beta chain was identified during a study of STAT5B mutations in CD4+ large granular lymphocyte leukemia. Findings and limits, study-wide: Patient CD4-sorted repertoires stayed more clonal than healthy ones after leukemic-clone removal. TRBV06-family usage was enriched in top patient clones (8/27) versus controls (2/35). Less than 30% of private leukemic clonotypes occurred rarely in other patients' non-leukemic repertoires.

The CDR3 is 13 amino acids. CDR1 and CDR2 (germline): SEHNR, FQNEAQ (reference sequence). With 5 bases removed from V and 5 bases from J, the gap between germline ends came to 10 bases. With respect to this clone: Its cognate antigen is unknown. At the DNA level, this CDR3 is encoded by other sequences in the same sample as well.

Control samples were healthy donors' buffy coats. Assay used: immunoSEQ multiplex PCR; TCRdb lists only in-frame clones, some missing. The sample has more than 40,000 clones; about 80% are singletons. This TCR came from a human donor in good health. The J gene is TRBJ1-5, the V gene TRBV7-9; D not certain. The sample consisted of CD4+ T cells from blood buffy coats. CDR3: CASSPRRDQPQHF. CDR3 in DNA: TGTGCCAGCAGCCCCCGAAGGGATCAGCCCCAGCATTTT.